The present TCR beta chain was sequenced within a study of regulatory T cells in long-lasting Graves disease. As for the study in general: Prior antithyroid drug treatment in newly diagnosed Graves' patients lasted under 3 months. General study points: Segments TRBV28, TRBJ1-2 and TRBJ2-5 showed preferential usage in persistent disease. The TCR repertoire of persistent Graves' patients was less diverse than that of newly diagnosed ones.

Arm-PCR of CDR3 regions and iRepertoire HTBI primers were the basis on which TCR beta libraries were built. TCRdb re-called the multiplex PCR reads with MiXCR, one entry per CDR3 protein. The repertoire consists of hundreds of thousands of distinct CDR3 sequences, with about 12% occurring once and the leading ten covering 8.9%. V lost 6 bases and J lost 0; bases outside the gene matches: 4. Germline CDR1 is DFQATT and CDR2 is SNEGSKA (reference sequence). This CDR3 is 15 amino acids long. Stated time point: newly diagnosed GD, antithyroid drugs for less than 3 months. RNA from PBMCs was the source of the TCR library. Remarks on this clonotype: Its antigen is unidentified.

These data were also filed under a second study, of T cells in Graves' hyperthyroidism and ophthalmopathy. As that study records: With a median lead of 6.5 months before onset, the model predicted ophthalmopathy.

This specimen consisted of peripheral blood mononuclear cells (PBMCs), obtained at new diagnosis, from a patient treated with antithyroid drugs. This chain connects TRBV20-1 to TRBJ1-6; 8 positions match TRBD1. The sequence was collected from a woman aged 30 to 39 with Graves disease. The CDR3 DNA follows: TGCAGTGCGCTACAGGGGGGCTCCTATAATTCACCCCTCCACTTT. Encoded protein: CSALQGGSYNSPLHF.